A single sample gave rise to the 29 T cell receptor beta chains below, sequenced in a study of blood T cell repertoires in COVID-19. Profiling relied on immunoSEQ multiplex PCR, and the TCRdb table lists in-frame clones only, not all of them. The repertoire consists of about 190,000 clones, with around 80% occurring once and the leading ten covering about 15%. Sequences were obtained from peripheral blood. The receptors come from a man younger than 40 with active or convalescent COVID-19.

For the CDR3, the DNA is TGTGCCAGCAGTGTGACAGGGAGGTACACTGAAGCTTTCTTT. This encodes CASSVTGRYTEAFF. The chain recombines TRBV27 with TRBJ1-1; TRBD1 aligns across 7 bases. Per germline, CDR1 MNHEY and CDR2 SMNVEV (reference sequence). V was clipped by 5 bases and J by 3 bases; unmatched bases: 6. This CDR3 comprises 14 residues.

The chain uses TRBV6-1 and TRBJ1-1; 7 bases map to TRBD1. Germline values: CDR1 MNHNS, CDR2 SASEGT. This CDR3 contains 14 residues. The J segment lost 7 bases and the V segment lost 5 bases, leaving 10 bases of the junction unmatched. DNA for the CDR3: TGTGCCAGCAGTTATGGGAACAGGGGAGTTGAAGCTTTCTTT. Residues: CASSYGNRGVEAFF.

This chain uses TRBV6-4 with TRBJ1-2; D gene unclear. This CDR3 region has 11 residues. Trimming left V 2 bases short and J 6 bases short, with 4 bases between. Germline CDR1 and CDR2: MRHNA and SNTAGT. The CDR3 nucleotides read TGTGCCAGCAGTGACCAGGATGGCTACACCTTC. It translates to CASSDQDGYTF.

This clone was seen a handful of times. The genes are TRBV9 and TRBJ2-2, with a possible D match to TRBD1 (5 bases). CDR1 SGDLS and CDR2 YYNGEE come from the germline V gene. CDR3 length equals 16 residues. Deletions cut 6 bases from V and 5 bases from J, with 20 bases between. CDR3 in amino acids: CASTPGQTPRTGELFF. For the CDR3, the DNA is TGTGCCAGCACCCCAGGGCAAACTCCGAGAACCGGGGAGCTGTTTTTT.

The chain has TRBV28 and TRBJ2-5; D is possibly TRBD2 (7 bases). V was shortened by 8 bases and J by 0 bases, with 16 bases between the two germline ends. Germline-derived CDR1 and CDR2 are MDHEN and SYDVKM. The CDR3 runs 15 residues. The CDR3 loop is CASGEGGAYQETQYF. The CDR3 nucleotides read TGTGCCAGCGGGGAAGGGGGGGCGTACCAAGAGACCCAGTACTTC.

The chain employs TRBV18 and TRBJ1-1; D gene uncertain. Germline assignment: CDR1 KGHSH and CDR2 LQKENI. The V end lost 6 bases, the J end lost 1 base, and 9 bases lay between the germline ends. This CDR3 has 13 amino acids. The CDR3 loop reads CASSGDGNTEAFF. The CDR3 bases are TGTGCCAGCTCCGGAGATGGGAACACTGAAGCTTTCTTT.

The rearrangement uses TRBV4-3 and TRBJ1-1; D is uncertain. CDR3 length: 15 amino acids. In germline, CDR1 is LGHNA, CDR2 YSLEER. Between the trimmed V and J ends, which lost 1 base and 0 bases, there was a span of 9 bases. CDR3 DNA sequence: TGCGCCAGCAGCCAAGTGCAGAGGATGAACACTGAAGCTTTCTTT. Translating gives CASSQVQRMNTEAFF.

In this sample, this clone turned up once. The rearrangement uses TRBV27 and TRBJ2-3, with D perhaps TRBD2 (7 bases). The CDR3 loop spans 16 amino acids. Germline loops: CDR1 MNHEY, CDR2 SMNVEV (reference sequence). V gave up 7 bases and J gave up 4 bases, with 21 bases separating them. The CDR3 DNA follows: TGTGCCAGCACAACCCGGGGGCGGGAGTTCGCAGATACGCAGTATTTT. Its translation is CASTTRGREFADTQYF.

This clone was observed a handful of times. The chain couples TRBV12-5 to TRBJ2-3; 7 bases are a match to TRBD1. CDR3 length equals 17 residues. V dropped 0 bases and J dropped 6; count of bases not matched to a gene: 12. The V gene's germline CDR1 is LGHNT and CDR2 FRNRAP. Here the CDR3 reads CASGLVSGQRARDTQYF. CDR3 coding DNA: TGTGCTAGTGGTTTGGTATCGGGACAGAGGGCCCGTGATACGCAGTATTTT.

The rearrangement uses TRBV11-2 and TRBJ2-7; D unclear. The V end lost 2 bases, the J end lost 3 bases, and 5 bases lay between the germline ends. Germline loops: CDR1 SGHAT, CDR2 FQNNGV. This CDR3 contains 12 residues. The CDR3 nucleotides are TGTGCCAGCAGCTTAAACGGCTACGAGCAGTACTTC. Protein product: CASSLNGYEQYF.

Remarks on this clone: Other DNA sequences of this sample code for an identical CDR3. This sequence joins TRBV19 and TRBJ1-1; the D gene is possibly TRBD1 (5 bases). Looked up from germline, CDR1 is LNHDA and CDR2 is SQIVND (reference sequence). V lost 0 bases and J lost 6, with 11 bases in between. The CDR3 covers 14 residues. The CDR3 is CASSIERGGAEAFF. CDR3 nucleotide sequence: TGTGCCAGTAGTATAGAGCGGGGGGGGGCTGAAGCTTTCTTT.

The chain is built from TRBV19 and TRBJ1-4; D gene unclear. The CDR3 is made up of 17 amino acids. CDR1 and CDR2 (germline): LNHDA, SQIVND (reference sequence). The germline V and J ends were trimmed by 5 bases and 4 bases, with 20 bases remaining between them. This CDR3 reads CASSVLGPGRSNEKLFF. The CDR3 DNA reads as TGTGCCAGTAGTGTACTAGGTCCGGGCAGGAGTAATGAAAAACTGTTTTTT.

This chain joins TRBV7-9 and TRBJ1-1; D gene uncertain. Germline values: CDR1 SEHNR, CDR2 FQNEAQ (reference sequence). Trimming shortened V by 11 bases and J by 0 bases, and 16 bases separated the two germline ends. The CDR3 has 14 residues. The CDR3 sequence is CAAGPRVMNTEAFF. CDR3 coding DNA: TGTGCCGCCGGCCCGCGGGTAATGAACACTGAAGCTTTCTTT.

V and J are TRBV9 and TRBJ1-2, with 7 bases lining up with TRBD1. J lost 4 bases, V lost 2 bases, and 2 bases had no gene match. The CDR3 has 13 residues. Germline assignment: CDR1 SGDLS and CDR2 YYNGEE. In nucleotides, the CDR3 is TGTGCCAGCAGCGTCAGACAGGGCTATGGCTACACCTTC. This gives the protein CASSVRQGYGYTF.

This clone was detected only a few times. The CDR3 region is CASSQEGGAGYYSYNEQFF. The CDR3 DNA reads TGCGCCAGCAGCCAAGAAGGTGGAGCGGGGTACTACTCCTACAATGAGCAGTTCTTC. This chain links TRBV4-1 with TRBJ2-1; 7 nucleotides align to TRBD2. Trimming removed 0 bases from V and 0 bases from J; junction bases left unmatched: 11. CDR1 is MGHRA, CDR2 YSYEKL, per germline. This CDR3 has 19 residues.

The V gene is TRBV5-1, the J gene TRBJ2-5; 10 bases fit TRBD2. Germline lookup yields CDR1 SGHRS and CDR2 YFSETQ. The junction had 5 bases not matched to a gene; V was cut back by 6 bases and J by 0 bases. The CDR3 has 15 residues. The DNA for the CDR3 is TGCGCCAGCACCAATAGCGGGGGGTACCAAGAGACCCAGTACTTC. Amino acids: CASTNSGGYQETQYF.

This chain connects TRBV19 to TRBJ2-1, with D maybe TRBD2 (5 bases). CDR1 is LNHDA, CDR2 SQIVND, per germline (reference sequence). Trimming removed 3 bases from V and 5 bases from J, with 14 bases in between. The CDR3 spans 15 residues. CDR3 residues: CASSILTMAHNEQFF. The CDR3, as DNA: TGTGCCAGTAGTATTCTGACTATGGCCCACAATGAGCAGTTCTTC.

The chain recombines TRBV10-3 with TRBJ1-6; no reliable D call. This CDR3 comprises 17 residues. V lost 6 bases to trimming and J lost 0 bases, with 15 bases between them. Germline values: CDR1 ENHRY, CDR2 SYGVKD. The CDR3 nucleotides are TGTGCCATCAGCGACCTAGACGAGAGCTCCTATAATTCACCCCTCCACTTT. As protein: CAISDLDESSYNSPLHF.

The rearrangement links TRBV19 to TRBJ1-1, with 7 bases that match TRBD1. The CDR3 has 14 amino acids. Per germline, CDR1 LNHDA and CDR2 SQIVND (reference sequence). The V gene end was trimmed by 5 bases and the J gene end by 2 bases; junction bases not matched to a gene: 5. The CDR3 is CASSAGQVNTEAFF. CDR3 coding DNA: TGTGCCAGTAGTGCTGGACAGGTTAACACTGAAGCTTTCTTT.

The chain joins TRBV5-6 to TRBJ2-7, with 8 bases that match TRBD2. The CDR3 covers 15 residues. CDR1 SGHDT and CDR2 YYEEEE come from the germline V gene. The ends lost 4 bases at V and 2 bases at J; junction bases unmatched: 8. CDR3 protein: CASSGTSGYTYEQYF. CDR3 DNA: TGTGCCAGCAGCGGCACTAGCGGATACACCTACGAGCAGTACTTC.

This clone was seen only once. J is TRBJ1-2 and V is TRBV6-5, with TRBD1 matching over 9 bases. This CDR3 contains 15 residues. V shed 6 bases, J shed 7 bases, and the junction held 12 bases outside the gene matches. From germline, CDR1 is MNHEY and CDR2 SVGAGI. For the CDR3, the DNA is TGTGCCAGCAGACGACAGGGGGAGGAGAATATTGGCTACACCTTC. Protein: CASRRQGEENIGYTF.

The J gene is TRBJ2-2, the V gene TRBV19, with a weak D call TRBD2 (7 bases). Trimming pared 7 bases from V and 2 bases from J, leaving 11 bases between. CDR3 length: 14 residues. The germline V gene has CDR1 LNHDA and CDR2 SQIVND (reference sequence). The CDR3 DNA reads as TGTGCCAGTAAAGGGGGGGTTAACACCGGGGAGCTGTTTTTT. Residues: CASKGGVNTGELFF.

The chain couples TRBV10-3 to TRBJ2-2; perhaps TRBD1 as D (6 bases). V lost 3 bases, J lost 0 bases, and 14 bases lay in between. The germline V gene encodes CDR1 ENHRY and CDR2 SYGVKD. The CDR3 length is 17 residues. CDR3 residues: CAISDLERGTNTGELFF. The CDR3 region has the DNA TGTGCCATCAGTGACCTCGAAAGGGGGACGAACACCGGGGAGCTGTTTTTT.

The chain links TRBV28 to TRBJ2-1; 7 nucleotides match TRBD1. CDR1 MDHEN and CDR2 SYDVKM come from the germline V gene. The V and J ends lost 8 bases and 4 bases, in that order; junction bases with no gene match: 11. The CDR3 loop spans 15 amino acids. For the CDR3, the DNA is TGTGCCAGCGTGAGCGACAGGGCCTTTTACAATGAGCAGTTCTTC. This gives the protein CASVSDRAFYNEQFF.

This chain joins TRBV5-5 and TRBJ2-5, with 7 bases identical to TRBD2. This CDR3 is built from 13 residues. Per the germline V gene, CDR1 is SGHKS and CDR2 is YYEKEE (reference sequence). The V and J ends lost 2 bases and 9 bases, in that order; junction bases with no gene match: 7. DNA of the CDR3: TGTGCCAGCAGCTTAGTCCCTCGGGAGGCCCAGTACTTC. Its translation: CASSLVPREAQYF.

The V gene is TRBV12-3 or TRBV12-4, the J gene TRBJ2-3; D may be TRBD2 (5 bases). The CDR3 runs to 13 residues. With 7 bases removed from V and 0 bases from J, the gap between germline ends came to 8 bases. CDR3 residues: CASTRRSTDTQYF. CDR3 nucleotide sequence: TGTGCCAGCACGCGGAGGAGCACAGATACGCAGTATTTT.

The genes are TRBV18 and TRBJ1-2; D not resolved. V gave up 3 bases and J gave up 8 bases, with 7 bases separating them. Germline CDR1 KGHSH, CDR2 LQKENI. CDR3 length equals 11 residues. The CDR3 DNA sequence: TGTGCCAGCTCACCGGGCCGGGGCTACACCTTC. It is translated as CASSPGRGYTF.

This chain connects TRBV19 to TRBJ2-4; 7 nucleotides agree with TRBD1. There are 15 residues in the CDR3. The V gene's germline CDR1 is LNHDA and CDR2 SQIVND (reference sequence). V lost 5 bases and J lost 6; bases outside the gene matches: 10. The CDR3 DNA follows: TGTGCCAGTAGTTCACAGGGGCAGGTTAGAAACATTCAGTACTTC. This gives the protein CASSSQGQVRNIQYF.

This clone was observed a handful of times. Within the sample, other DNA sequences also encode this same CDR3. This chain links TRBV14 with TRBJ1-2, with 7 bases that match TRBD1. J lost 5 bases, V lost 3 bases, and 0 bases had no gene match. Germline CDR1 and CDR2: SGHDN and FVKESK. The CDR3 totals 12 residues. The CDR3 region is CASSQGQYGYTF. CDR3 sequence (DNA): TGTGCCAGCAGCCAGGGACAGTATGGCTACACCTTC.